The clone carrying this T cell receptor (beta chain) occurred a few times. Its antigen is as yet unknown. Amplification of ligated cDNA took four PCR rounds with SP2 and nested alpha and beta constant primers. TCRdb analysed the UMI-ligation and nested PCR reads with MiXCR anew, one entry per CDR3 protein. The sample comprises about 30,000 distinct CDR3 sequences, 5.5% to 7.5% of which are singletons, and roughly 3.3% rests with the top ten. Germline CDR1 is MNHEY and CDR2 is SMNVEV (reference sequence). V lost 6 bases to trimming and J lost 5 bases, with 14 bases between them. The CDR3 runs 14 residues. The data stem from a study of naive and memory T cell subsets. The study's findings and limits: Tuberculin site TCR excess was interpreted as type IV hypersensitivity infiltration. Far more TCRs reportedly came from tuberculin skin test site biopsies. Potentially, T cell activation and differentiation skew this RNA-based measurement.

Treatment noted: skin biopsy from PPD injection site in Mantoux-positive individual. A UMI-containing oligonucleotide was joined by 3' ligation to the TCR cDNA template. The J gene is TRBJ1-5, the V gene TRBV27; unclear D gene. The material was skin, obtained from a tuberculin skin test site. This TCR was recovered from an adult in good health. The CDR3 nucleotides read TGTGCCAGCAGCCAGGTCCGGGGTGATCAGCCCCAGCATTTT. Translated: CASSQVRGDQPQHF.